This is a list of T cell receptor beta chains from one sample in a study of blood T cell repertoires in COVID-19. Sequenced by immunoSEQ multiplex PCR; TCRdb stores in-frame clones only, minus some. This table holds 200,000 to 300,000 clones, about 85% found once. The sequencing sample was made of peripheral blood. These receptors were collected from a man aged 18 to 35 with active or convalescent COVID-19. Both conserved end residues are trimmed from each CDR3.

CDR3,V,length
ASSLTGGAEQY,TRBV28,11
ASSLALLAGDEGNEQF,TRBV5-1,16
ASSQALVYKYQETQY,TRBV14,15
ASSDLKKLTGMGYTDTQY,TRBV2,18
ASSHPESGYT,TRBV6-2/TRBV6-3,10
ASTRANTGELF,TRBV19,11
TSSHGRTSGSYTDTQY,TRBV1,16
ATQSGGQDTDTQY,TRBV10-3,13
ASSPRGAGASYEQY,TRBV5-1,14
ASSSTITQPQH,TRBV4-3,11
AWSTPGTGANTEAF,TRBV30,14
ASSEARTGYTEAF,TRBV2,13
ASSLRLGIHNEQF,TRBV7-2,13
ASSPGGAANEKLF,TRBV3-1/TRBV3-2,13
ASRLAGGSGANVLT,TRBV19,14
ASSLVPSGTDTQY,TRBV7-8,13
ASSEFITSGNNEQF,TRBV2,14
ASIGTVSNQPQH,TRBV28,12
ASSSGTDNSPLH,TRBV7-2,12
ASSRWTGYGYT,TRBV19,11
ASTKGARGYGYT,TRBV6-5,12
ASSQTTAVHTEAF,TRBV4-3,13
ASSLLAGGVTEAF,TRBV28,13
ASSLGRGHQPQH,TRBV5-6,12
ASSGLAGGTGELF,TRBV19,13
ASSSRTGATNTEAF,TRBV6-5,14
ASSGPGTSGAETQY,TRBV10-2,14
ASSLAGTSEGEQF,TRBV5-1,13
ASSLWTSGRDNEQF,TRBV5-1,14
ASSRGQGSTEAF,TRBV9,12
ASSLVLSAYGYT,TRBV7-9,12
ASSLGAGGTGELF,TRBV5-5,13
ASSFTGGTEAF,TRBV5-6,11
ASSLTGLAGLYEQY,TRBV7-3,14
ASSPTGTGDYGYT,TRBV11-2,13
ASSLGGQPNYGYT,TRBV7-6,13
ASRASGSTGELF,TRBV27,12
ATSGRDRGLKDTGELF,TRBV15,16
ASSLVGRMVYGYT,TRBV5-6,13
ASSSGQGNNYGYT,TRBV11-1,13
ASSEASGRISQF,TRBV5-1,12
ASSFSGTGYYQPQH,TRBV7-8,14
ASSSQGLNTGELF,TRBV19,13
ASSLARTSGRNTDTQY,TRBV7-2,16
SVAGTSNEQF,TRBV29-1,10
AWSRQGNQPQH,TRBV30,11
ASSRTGTGDDTIY,TRBV18,13